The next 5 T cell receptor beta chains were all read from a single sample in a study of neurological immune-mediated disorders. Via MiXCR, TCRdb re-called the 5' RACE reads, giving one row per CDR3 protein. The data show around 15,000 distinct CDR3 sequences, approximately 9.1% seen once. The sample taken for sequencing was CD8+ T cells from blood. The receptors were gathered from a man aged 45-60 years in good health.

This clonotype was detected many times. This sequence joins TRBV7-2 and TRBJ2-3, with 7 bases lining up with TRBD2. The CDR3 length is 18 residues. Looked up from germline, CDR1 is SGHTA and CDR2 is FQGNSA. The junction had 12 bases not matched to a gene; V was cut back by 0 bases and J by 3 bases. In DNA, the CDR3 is TGTGCCAGCAGCTTAGCGCGCGACCCATGGGAGGGTACAGATACGCAGTATTTT. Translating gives CASSLARDPWEGTDTQYF.

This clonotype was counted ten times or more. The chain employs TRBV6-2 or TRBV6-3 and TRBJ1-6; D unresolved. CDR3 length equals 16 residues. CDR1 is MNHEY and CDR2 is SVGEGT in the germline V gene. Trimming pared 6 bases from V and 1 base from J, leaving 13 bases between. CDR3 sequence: CASRSPVGSYNSPLHF. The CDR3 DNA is TGTGCCAGCAGAAGCCCAGTCGGATCCTATAATTCACCCCTCCACTTT.

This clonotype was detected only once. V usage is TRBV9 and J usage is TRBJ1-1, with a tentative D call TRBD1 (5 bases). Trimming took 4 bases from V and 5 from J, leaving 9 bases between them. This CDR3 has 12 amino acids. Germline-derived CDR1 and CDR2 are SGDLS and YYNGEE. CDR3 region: CASSPGETEAFF. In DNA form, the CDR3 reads TGTGCCAGCAGCCCGGGGGAAACTGAAGCTTTCTTT.

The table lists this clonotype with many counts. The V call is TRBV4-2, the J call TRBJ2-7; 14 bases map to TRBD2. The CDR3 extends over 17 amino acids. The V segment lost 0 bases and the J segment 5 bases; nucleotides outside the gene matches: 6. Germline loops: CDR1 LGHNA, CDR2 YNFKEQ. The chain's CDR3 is CASSQDGTSGSPNEQYF. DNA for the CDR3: TGTGCCAGCAGCCAAGATGGGACTAGCGGGAGTCCCAACGAGCAGTACTTC.

The CDR3 DNA is TGTGCCGTCTCGGCGGGAACATTACCAGATACGCAGTATTTT. Protein product: CAVSAGTLPDTQYF. The chain uses TRBV12-3 or TRBV12-4 and TRBJ2-3, with D possibly being TRBD2 (6 bases). The V gene lost 11 bases and the J gene lost 4 bases, with 19 bases spanning the gap. The CDR3 extends over 14 amino acids.